This T cell receptor beta chain appears in the sequencing data of a study of cytomegalovirus exposure and HLA in healthy donors. Sequencing used immunoSEQ multiplex PCR; TCRdb keeps in-frame clones, though not all of them. The table lists tens of thousands of clones, around 94% of them singletons. V was clipped by 3 bases and J by 8 bases; unmatched bases: 11. CDR3 length equals 16 residues. Per the germline V gene, CDR1 is MGHDK and CDR2 is SYGVNS. Sequencing was performed on PBMCs. The receptor comes from a young woman in good health and CMV-seropositive. The J gene is TRBJ1-4, the V gene TRBV25-1; 8 nucleotides match TRBD1. In nucleotides, the CDR3 is TGTGCCAGCAGTGACACGACCATCAGGGGGCGGGAAAAACTGTTTTTT. Its translation is CASSDTTIRGREKLFF.